This TCR beta chain was observed in a study of cytomegalovirus exposure and HLA in healthy donors. This PCR relied on a set of 60 Vbeta primers and 13 Jbeta primers. Assay: immunoSEQ multiplex PCR; the TCRdb copy retains only in-frame clones and omits some. The sample has roughly 160,000 clones, around 79% seen once; the top ten hold 4.3%. This CDR3 has 16 residues. Germline V gene lookup returns CDR1 KGHSH and CDR2 LQKENI. V was shortened by 2 bases and J by 0 bases, with 13 bases between the two germline ends. J is TRBJ1-1 and V is TRBV18; D is possibly TRBD1 (5 bases). This receptor was obtained from a man between 35 and 55 years old in good health and CMV-seronegative. Source material: PBMCs. The CDR3 DNA is TGTGCCAGCTCACCAGGGGACTCCGTTCTGAACACTGAAGCTTTCTTT. Its translation: CASSPGDSVLNTEAFF.